The TCR beta chain under discussion was sequenced for a study of cytomegalovirus exposure and HLA in healthy donors. Study-level findings and limits: It was assumed in the presence/absence analyses that sequencing depth was roughly uniform across donors.

PCR was performed using 60 Vbeta and 13 Jbeta primers. The assay was immunoSEQ multiplex PCR, and TCRdb's table has in-frame clones only and misses some. The sample yields more than 95,000 clones, 55% to 75% seen once. In its sample, this clone was seen a few times. Its specificity is unknown. This CDR3 contains 15 residues. Germline-derived CDR1 and CDR2 are MNHNY and SVGAGI (reference sequence). Trimming cost V 6 bases and J 6 bases; bases outside gene matches: 8. The chain couples TRBV6-6 to TRBJ1-4; 9 bases line up with TRBD1. The sequenced material came from PBMCs. The TCR originated in a man aged 55 to 70 in good health and CMV-seronegative. CDR3 nucleotide sequence: TGTGCCAGCAGCTCCCCGGGACAGGGTGATGAAAAACTGTTTTTT. Protein: CASSSPGQGDEKLFF.